The 17 T cell receptor beta chains listed next were all sequenced from one sample in a study of low-dose radiotherapy and immunotherapy resistance in tumors. Stated time point: before trial treatment. Primers targeting TRAV and TRBV primed first-strand cDNA, covering alpha and beta chains. The PCR that amplified TCRs ran for 20 cycles, relying on a constant-region primer and a V-primer adapter. TCRdb reanalysed the reads using MiXCR and keeps one entry per CDR3 protein. The profile shows roughly 60,000 distinct CDR3 sequences, approximately 26% of them singletons. The input for sequencing was PBMCs, taken before treatment. Receptors originate from a male donor with prostate cancer.

This chain connects TRBV5-4 to TRBJ1-2; 9 bases line up with TRBD1. The CDR3 runs 16 residues. In germline, CDR1 is SGHNT, CDR2 YYREEE (reference sequence). V lost 0 bases and J lost 2; bases outside the gene matches: 5. The CDR3 bases are TGTGCCAGCAGCTTGGGCGGACAGGGGTCCAACTATGGCTACACCTTC. Translation gives CASSLGGQGSNYGYTF.

This clonotype came up many times. The chain joins TRBV28 to TRBJ2-1; D unresolved. This CDR3 region has 13 residues. The V and J ends lost 2 bases and 6 bases respectively, with 8 bases between them. Germline V gene lookup returns CDR1 MDHEN and CDR2 SYDVKM. CDR3 protein: CASSLVGFNEQFF. CDR3 DNA sequence: TGTGCCAGCAGTTTAGTAGGTTTCAATGAGCAGTTCTTC.

The chain recombines TRBV18 with TRBJ2-6, with D tentatively TRBD2 (5 bases). Trimming shortened V by 1 base and J by 4 bases, and 11 bases separated the two germline ends. Germline loops: CDR1 KGHSH, CDR2 LQKENI. CDR3 length: 16 amino acids. The CDR3 nucleotides are TGTGCCAGCTCACCACTGGGAGCTGCCGGGGCCAACGTCCTGACTTTC. Amino acids: CASSPLGAAGANVLTF.

This clonotype was observed at least ten times. The chain employs TRBV12-3 or TRBV12-4 and TRBJ1-1; TRBD1 is a possible D gene (5 bases). This CDR3 is 13 amino acids long. Trimming pared 3 bases from V and 3 bases from J, leaving 8 bases between. The CDR3 region is CASSFTGDTEAFF. The CDR3 bases are TGTGCCAGCAGTTTTACGGGGGACACTGAAGCTTTCTTT.

This clonotype was observed many times. This chain links TRBV20-1 with TRBJ2-3; TRBD1 or TRBD2 may be the D gene (5 bases each). Germline V gene sequence: CDR1 DFQATT, CDR2 SNEGSKA (reference sequence). The germline V and J ends were trimmed by 5 bases and 7 bases, with 13 bases remaining between them. The CDR3 sequence is 12 residues long. CDR3 in amino acids: CSAPRDGHTQYF. The CDR3 coding sequence is TGCAGTGCTCCCCGGGACGGCCATACGCAGTATTTT.

This clonotype has ten or more counts. V and J are TRBV6-2 or TRBV6-3 and TRBJ2-2; TRBD1 might be the D (6 bases). The CDR3 covers 15 residues. V was shortened by 5 bases and J by 6 bases, with 16 bases between the two germline ends. The germline V gene has CDR1 MNHEY and CDR2 SVGEGT. CDR3 coding DNA: TGTGCCAGCAGTGGTCGACAGGTTAAGGCCGGGGAGCTGTTTTTT. It is translated as CASSGRQVKAGELFF.

Turning to this clonotype: It may be a read error: a sequence one base away is much more abundant. The chain links TRBV7-2 to TRBJ2-2; 7 bases agree with TRBD2. The CDR3 spans 15 residues. Looked up from germline, CDR1 is SGHTA and CDR2 is FQGNSA. V was clipped by 5 bases and J by 0 bases; unmatched bases: 3. The DNA for the CDR3 is TGTGCCAGCAGCATTCGGGGGGCGAACACCGGGGAGCTGTTTTTT. Protein sequence: CASSIRGANTGELFF.

At least ten counts were recorded for this clonotype. The chain joins TRBV5-1 to TRBJ2-3, with 8 bases fitting TRBD2. CDR1 is SGHRS and CDR2 is YFSETQ in the germline V gene. This CDR3 has 15 residues. Germline trimming cut 1 base from V and 4 bases from J; bases unmatched to any gene: 5. The CDR3 sequence: CASSLNGGGADTQYF. The CDR3 DNA sequence: TGCGCCAGCAGCTTGAACGGGGGGGGGGCAGATACGCAGTATTTT.

A word on this clonotype: This probably arose from a read error, given a far larger clone one base away. The chain combines TRBV12-3 or TRBV12-4 with TRBJ2-7, with a possible D match to TRBD2 (7 bases). This CDR3 has 15 residues. The ends were cut back, 3 bases at V and 7 bases at J, with 19 bases in the middle. CDR3 amino acids: CASSLLAGANNEQYF. The CDR3 bases are TGTGCCAGCAGTTTGTTGGCGGGGGCGAACAATGAGCAGTACTTC.

By share of the sample, this clonotype is medium-sized. The chain combines TRBV28 with TRBJ2-5; D tentatively fits TRBD1 or TRBD2 (6 bases each). Germline CDR1 reads MDHEN; CDR2 reads SYDVKM. The CDR3 covers 15 residues. V was trimmed by 2 bases and J by 6 bases, leaving 16 bases between them. CDR3 nucleotide sequence: TGTGCCAGCAGTTTAGCAGGGGCTAGCGTGAAGACCCAGTACTTC. It translates to CASSLAGASVKTQYF.

This clonotype has at least ten counts. The DNA for the CDR3 is TGTGCCAGCAGCCGGACATCCTACAATGAGCAGTTCTTC. It specifies CASSRTSYNEQFF. V gene TRBV6-4 combines with J gene TRBJ2-1, with TRBD1 as a possible D gene (5 bases). V lost 6 bases and J lost 1, with 7 bases in between. CDR1 and CDR2 (germline): MRHNA, SNTAGT. This CDR3 has 13 amino acids.

The chain carries TRBV9 and TRBJ1-1; D unclear. Trimming removed 0 bases from V and 2 bases from J, with 14 bases in between. CDR1 and CDR2 from the germline V gene are SGDLS and YYNGEE. The CDR3 is 16 residues long. The CDR3, as DNA: TGTGCCAGCAGCGTAGAGGCCGATACTCTTAACACTGAAGCTTTCTTT. Translating it yields CASSVEADTLNTEAFF.

The chain links TRBV20-1 to TRBJ1-5, with D perhaps matching TRBD1 (6 bases). Germline loops: CDR1 DFQATT, CDR2 SNEGSKA (reference sequence). With 2 bases removed from V and 6 bases from J, the gap between germline ends came to 8 bases. This CDR3 has 12 amino acids. Here the CDR3 reads CSARTGSQPQHF. In DNA, the CDR3 is TGCAGTGCTAGAACAGGGAGTCAGCCCCAGCATTTT.

This clonotype showed up many times. This is likely an artifact of a read error, given a far larger clone one base away. This chain joins TRBV28 and TRBJ2-1; D possibly matches TRBD1 or TRBD2 (7 bases each). V dropped 6 bases and J dropped 10 bases, with 25 bases sitting between them. CDR1 and CDR2 from the germline V gene are MDHEN and SYDVKM. The CDR3 runs 16 residues. CDR3 in DNA: TGTGCCAGCAGAACCAGGGGGGGAGCTAGCTCCTACGAGCAGTTCTTC. Protein: CASRTRGGASSYEQFF.

This clonotype was seen ten or more times. V usage is TRBV30 and J usage is TRBJ2-7; D is perhaps TRBD2 (7 bases). This CDR3 contains 15 residues. The V gene lost 2 bases and the J gene lost 6 bases, with 20 bases spanning the gap. The germline V gene has CDR1 GTSNPN and CDR2 SVGIG (reference sequence). The CDR3 loop reads CAWSLRRGRFSEQYF. CDR3 nucleotides: TGTGCCTGGAGTCTCAGGCGGGGGCGCTTCTCCGAGCAGTACTTC.

Regarding this clonotype: It is unclear where the CDR3 begins or ends on the DNA, so no DNA is shown, and the CDR3 is as TCRdb lists it. The CDR3 spells CAWVRRDRRTPGSCFF. The J gene is TRBJ2-2, the V gene TRBV10-1; no check of the table's D call, TRBD1, against the DNA was made. Germline V gene data show CDR1 as WNHNN and CDR2 as SYGVQD (reference sequence). The CDR3 has 16 residues if both end residues are counted.

This clonotype was detected many times. The chain combines TRBV20-1 with TRBJ2-7; D is tentatively TRBD1 or TRBD2 (6 bases each). V was trimmed by 0 bases and J by 11 bases, leaving 17 bases between them. This CDR3 has 13 amino acids. Germline assignment: CDR1 DFQATT and CDR2 SNEGSKA (reference sequence). DNA of the CDR3: TGCAGTGCTAGAGACCCCGTACAGGGCGGGGAGTACTTC. Translating gives CSARDPVQGGEYF.